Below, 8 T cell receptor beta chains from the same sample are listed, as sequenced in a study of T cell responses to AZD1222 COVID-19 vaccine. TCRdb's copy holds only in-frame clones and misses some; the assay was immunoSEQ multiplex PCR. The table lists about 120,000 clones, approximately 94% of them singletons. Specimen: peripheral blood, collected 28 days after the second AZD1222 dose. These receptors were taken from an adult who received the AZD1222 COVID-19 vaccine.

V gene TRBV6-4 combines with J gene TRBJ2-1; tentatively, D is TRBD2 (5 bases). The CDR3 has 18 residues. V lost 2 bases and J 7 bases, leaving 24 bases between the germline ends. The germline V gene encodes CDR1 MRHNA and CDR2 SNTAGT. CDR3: CASSDPASPSTLQNEQFF. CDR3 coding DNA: TGTGCCAGCAGTGACCCTGCTAGCCCCAGTACGCTTCAGAATGAGCAGTTCTTC.

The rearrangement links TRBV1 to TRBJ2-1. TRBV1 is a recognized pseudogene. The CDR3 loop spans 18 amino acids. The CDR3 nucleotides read TGCACCAGCAGCCAAGCCCGGGTCCGGACCATCGCTCCAAATGAGCAGTTCTTC. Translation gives CTSSQARVRTIAPNEQFF.

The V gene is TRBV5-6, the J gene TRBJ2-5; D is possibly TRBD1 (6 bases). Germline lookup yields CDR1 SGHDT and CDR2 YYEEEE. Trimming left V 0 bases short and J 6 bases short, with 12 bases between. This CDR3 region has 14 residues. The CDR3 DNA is TGTGCCAGCAGCTTGGCTCAAACAGGGAAGACCCAGTACTTC. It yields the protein CASSLAQTGKTQYF.

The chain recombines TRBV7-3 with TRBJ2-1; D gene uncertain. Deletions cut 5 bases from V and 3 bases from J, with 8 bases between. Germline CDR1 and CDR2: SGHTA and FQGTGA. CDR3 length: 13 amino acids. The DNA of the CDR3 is TGTGCCAGCAGCCCTACAAGCTACAATGAGCAGTTCTTC. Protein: CASSPTSYNEQFF.

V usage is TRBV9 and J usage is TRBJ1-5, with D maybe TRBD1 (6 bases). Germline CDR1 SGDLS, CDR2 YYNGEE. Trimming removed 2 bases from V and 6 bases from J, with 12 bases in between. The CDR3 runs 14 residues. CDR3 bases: TGTGCCAGCAGCGTTTGGGAGGGGGGTCAGCCCCAGCATTTT. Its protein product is CASSVWEGGQPQHF.

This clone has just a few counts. The CDR3 DNA reads as TGTGCCAGCTCACCCGGAATGAACACTGAAGCTTTCTTT. It specifies CASSPGMNTEAFF. The chain carries TRBV18 and TRBJ1-1; no definite D call. CDR1 is KGHSH and CDR2 is LQKENI in the germline V gene. The CDR3 is made up of 13 amino acids. Deletions cut 3 bases from V and 0 bases from J, with 5 bases between.

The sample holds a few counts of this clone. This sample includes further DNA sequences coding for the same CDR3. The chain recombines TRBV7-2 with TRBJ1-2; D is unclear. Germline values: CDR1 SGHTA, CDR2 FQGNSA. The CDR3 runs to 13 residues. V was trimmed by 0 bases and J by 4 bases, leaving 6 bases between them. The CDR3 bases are TGTGCCAGCAGCTTAGCAGGGCTCTATGGCTACACCTTC. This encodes CASSLAGLYGYTF.

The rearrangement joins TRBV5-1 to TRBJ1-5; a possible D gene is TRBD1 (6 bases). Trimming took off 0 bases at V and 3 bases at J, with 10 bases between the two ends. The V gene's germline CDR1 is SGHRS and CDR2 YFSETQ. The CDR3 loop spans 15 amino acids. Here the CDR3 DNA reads TGCGCCAGCAGCTTGGAGACAGGAGACAATCAGCCCCAGCATTTT. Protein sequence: CASSLETGDNQPQHF.